The 20 T cell receptor beta chains reported below all come from one sample, sequenced in a study of blood T cell repertoires in COVID-19. Generated by immunoSEQ multiplex PCR, the TCRdb table keeps only in-frame clones and is missing some. Of around 260,000 clones in the sample, less than 90% were seen once. The source material was peripheral blood. The receptors come from a man between 60 and 75 years old with acute or convalescent COVID-19.

CDR3 in DNA: TGTGCCAGCAGCTTCGACAGGGTTGGGACTGAAGCTTTCTTT. Translating it yields CASSFDRVGTEAFF. This chain links TRBV7-8 with TRBJ1-1; 7 nucleotides match TRBD1. Germline V gene sequence: CDR1 SGHVS, CDR2 FQNEAQ. This CDR3 region has 14 residues. The V gene end was trimmed by 3 bases and the J gene end by 5 bases; junction bases not matched to a gene: 6.

V is TRBV19 and J is TRBJ1-1; 9 nucleotides agree with TRBD1. The germline V gene has CDR1 LNHDA and CDR2 SQIVND (reference sequence). V shed 5 bases and J 5 bases; nucleotides not matched to a gene: 9. The CDR3 is made up of 15 amino acids. The CDR3 region has the DNA TGTGCCAGTAGTGAAAGGACAGGGGTTTGGACTGAAGCTTTCTTT. Protein: CASSERTGVWTEAFF.

The chain has TRBV29-1 and TRBJ2-3; D is perhaps TRBD2 (5 bases). The CDR3 contains 12 residues. V was clipped by 5 bases and J by 1 base, with 7 bases between them. The germline CDR1 and CDR2 sequences are SQVTM and ANQGSEA. The CDR3 nucleotides read TGCAGCGTTACCGGGGGCACAGATACGCAGTATTTT. Translating gives CSVTGGTDTQYF.

In its sample, this clone was seen a few times. The chain joins TRBV7-3 to TRBJ2-3; 8 positions agree with TRBD1. CDR3 length: 14 residues. Germline V lookup: CDR1 SGHTA, CDR2 FQGTGA. Trimming at V came to 5 bases and at J to 4 bases, leaving 5 bases not matched to a gene. CDR3 region: CASSKTGVADTQYF. In DNA, the CDR3 is TGTGCCAGCAGCAAGACAGGGGTGGCAGATACGCAGTATTTT.

The J gene is TRBJ2-1, the V gene TRBV5-1; D perhaps matches TRBD2 (6 bases). The germline V and J ends were trimmed by 7 bases and 5 bases, with 19 bases remaining between them. Germline lookup yields CDR1 SGHRS and CDR2 YFSETQ. The CDR3 loop spans 15 amino acids. DNA for the CDR3: TGCGCCAGCGCTGAGAGGACTATAAATGACAATGAGCAGTTCTTC. Translating it yields CASAERTINDNEQFF. Full variable domain (missing parts from reference TRBV5-1 and TRBJ2-1): KAGVTQTPRYLIKTRGQQVTLSCSPISGHRSVSWYQQTPGQGLQFLFEYFSETQRNKGNFPGRFSGRQFSNSRSEMNVSTLELGDSALYLCASAERTINDNEQFFGPGTRLTVL.

This sequence joins TRBV3-1 (or the pseudogene TRBV3-2) and TRBJ1-2; perhaps TRBD1 as D (6 bases). The V end was cut by 1 base, the J end by 4 bases, with 13 bases between. The CDR3 is 15 residues long. CDR1 and CDR2 from the germline V gene are LGHDT and YNNKEL (reference sequence). CDR3 sequence: CASSQGAGAGYGYTF. Here the CDR3 DNA reads TGTGCCAGCAGCCAAGGGGCAGGGGCTGGCTATGGCTACACCTTC.

The genes are TRBV7-3 and TRBJ1-2; TRBD1 aligns across 7 bases. V lost 4 bases, J lost 2 bases, and 7 bases stayed unmatched. CDR1 SGHTA and CDR2 FQGTGA come from the germline V gene. CDR3 length equals 15 residues. The CDR3 DNA follows: TGTGCCAGCAGCTCTCCCGGGACAGCGAACTATGGCTACACCTTC. As protein: CASSSPGTANYGYTF.

This chain joins TRBV5-1 and TRBJ1-2; D is uncertain. This CDR3 spans 13 amino acids. V gave up 3 bases and J gave up 4 bases, with 10 bases separating them. Germline V gene sequence: CDR1 SGHRS, CDR2 YFSETQ. CDR3 amino acids: CASSSSAGYGYTF. The CDR3 nucleotides read TGCGCCAGCAGCTCATCAGCGGGCTATGGCTACACCTTC.

V and J are TRBV3-1 (or the pseudogene TRBV3-2) and TRBJ1-2, with 8 bases matching TRBD1. The CDR3 spans 14 residues. Germline CDR1 and CDR2: LGHDT and YNNKEL (reference sequence). V shed 4 bases, J shed 0 bases, and the junction held 1 base outside the gene matches. CDR3 region: CASSRTGTNYGYTF. For the CDR3, the DNA is TGTGCCAGCAGCCGGACAGGGACTAACTATGGCTACACCTTC.

The CDR3: CASSGALYGYTF. In DNA, the CDR3 is TGTGCCAGCTCAGGGGCGCTCTATGGCTACACCTTC. The chain links TRBV28 to TRBJ1-2; weak D call: TRBD1 (6 bases). The length of the CDR3 is 12 residues. Trimming cost V 8 bases and J 4 bases, with 11 bases left between them. The germline gives CDR1 MDHEN, CDR2 SYDVKM.

The chain links TRBV15 to TRBJ2-1, with 8 bases identical to TRBD2. CDR3 size: 18 residues. Trimming cost V 1 base and J 5 bases; bases outside gene matches: 13. CDR1 and CDR2 from the germline V gene are LNHNV and YYDKDF (reference sequence). In nucleotides, the CDR3 is TGTGCCACCAGCAGAGCTCCGATCGGGGGGGCCCGCGACAATGAGCAGTTCTTC. This encodes CATSRAPIGGARDNEQFF.

The chain combines TRBV18 with TRBJ2-5, with D possibly being TRBD1 (5 bases). The CDR3 is 14 amino acids. V was cut by 5 bases and J by 5 bases, with 15 bases left in between. Germline CDR1 reads KGHSH; CDR2 reads LQKENI. As DNA, the CDR3 is TGTGCCAGCTCATTCGACAGCCGGACGGAGACCCAGTACTTC. Translation: CASSFDSRTETQYF.

In this sample, this clone turned up a few times. The chain uses TRBV7-9 and TRBJ2-2, with 7 bases matching TRBD1. CDR3 length: 17 amino acids. V lost 2 bases and J lost 1; bases outside the gene matches: 7. CDR1 SEHNR and CDR2 FQNEAQ come from the germline V gene (reference sequence). The CDR3, as DNA: TGTGCCAGCAGCTTACCGGACAGGCGCCAGAACACCGGGGAGCTGTTTTTT. This sequence encodes CASSLPDRRQNTGELFF. The full variable domain, completed using reference TRBV7-9 and TRBJ2-2, is DTGVSQNPRHKITKRGQNVTFRCDPISEHNRLYWYRQTLGQGPEFLTYFQNEAQLEKSRLLSDRFSAERPKGSFSTLEIQRTEQGDSAMYLCASSLPDRRQNTGELFFGEGSRLTVL.

DNA of the CDR3: TGCGCCAGCAGCTTGGCCGGAGGGCTCGGGGCCAACGTCCTGACTTTC. This translates into CASSLAGGLGANVLTF. This chain connects TRBV5-1 to TRBJ2-6; possible D gene TRBD2, 6 bases. With 0 bases removed from V and 4 bases from J, the gap between germline ends came to 11 bases. The CDR3 is 16 amino acids. The germline CDR1 and CDR2 sequences are SGHRS and YFSETQ.

The V gene is TRBV4-2, the J gene TRBJ1-6, with a weak D call TRBD1 (6 bases). The germline gives CDR1 LGHNA, CDR2 YNFKEQ. The CDR3 is 17 residues long. The ends were cut back, 2 bases at V and 6 bases at J, with 17 bases in the middle. In DNA, the CDR3 is TGTGCCAGCAGCCAAATTGACCCTGGACAGTCTAATTCACCCCTCCACTTT. Its protein is CASSQIDPGQSNSPLHF.

The chain is built from TRBV29-1 and TRBJ2-3, with a weak D call TRBD2 (6 bases). This CDR3 comprises 14 residues. In germline, CDR1 is SQVTM, CDR2 ANQGSEA. The germline V and J ends were trimmed by 8 bases and 2 bases, with 17 bases remaining between them. CDR3 sequence: CSFGRGLDTDTQYF. CDR3 nucleotide sequence: TGCAGCTTCGGGCGGGGATTAGACACAGATACGCAGTATTTT.

The rearrangement joins TRBV18 to TRBJ1-6; 9 bases align to TRBD1. This CDR3 comprises 15 residues. The germline CDR1 and CDR2 sequences are KGHSH and LQKENI. J was trimmed by 7 bases and V by 4 bases; bases with no gene match: 5. DNA for the CDR3: TGTGCCAGCTCACAGACAGGGGGTAGCAATTCACCCCTCCACTTT. This translates into CASSQTGGSNSPLHF.

This clone appeared once. The chain links TRBV5-1 to TRBJ2-7, with a tentative D call TRBD2 (7 bases). Germline lookup yields CDR1 SGHRS and CDR2 YFSETQ. Between the trimmed V and J ends, which lost 1 base and 6 bases, there was a span of 14 bases. The CDR3 totals 14 residues. For the CDR3, the DNA is TGCGCCAGCAGCTTGCGGGGGGCAAACGGCGAGCAGTACTTC. Protein sequence: CASSLRGANGEQYF.

The chain carries TRBV6-2 or TRBV6-3 and TRBJ2-7, with a weak D call TRBD1 (5 bases). This CDR3 spans 14 amino acids. V lost 5 bases and J lost 0, with 11 bases in between. From germline, CDR1 is MNHEY and CDR2 SVGEGT. The DNA for the CDR3 is TGTGCCAGCAGTCATACAGGTTACTCCTACGAGCAGTACTTC. This gives the protein CASSHTGYSYEQYF.

The rearrangement uses TRBV4-1 and TRBJ2-1; 9 bases are shared with TRBD1. The J segment lost 10 bases and the V segment lost 3 bases, leaving 10 bases of the junction unmatched. This CDR3 is 15 amino acids long. Germline CDR1 is MGHRA and CDR2 is YSYEKL. The CDR3 here is CASSQTGTGWEEQFF. The CDR3 DNA reads as TGCGCCAGCAGCCAGACCGGGACAGGGTGGGAAGAGCAGTTCTTC.